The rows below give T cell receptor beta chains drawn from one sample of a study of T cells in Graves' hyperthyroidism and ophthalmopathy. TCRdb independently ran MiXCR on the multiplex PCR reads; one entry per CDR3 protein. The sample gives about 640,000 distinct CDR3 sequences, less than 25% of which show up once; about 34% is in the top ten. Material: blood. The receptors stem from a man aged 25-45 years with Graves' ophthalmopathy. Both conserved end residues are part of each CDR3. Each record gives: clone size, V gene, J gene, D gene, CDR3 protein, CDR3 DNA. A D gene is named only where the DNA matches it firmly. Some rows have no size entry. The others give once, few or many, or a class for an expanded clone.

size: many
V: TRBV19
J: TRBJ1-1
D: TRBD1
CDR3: CASSTWTGADTEAFF
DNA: TGTGCCAGTAGTACCTGGACAGGGGCGGACACTGAAGCTTTCTTT

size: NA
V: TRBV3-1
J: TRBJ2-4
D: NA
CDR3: CASSPLVAKNIQYF
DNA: TGTGCCAGCAGCCCCTTAGTAGCCAAAAACATTCAGTACTTC

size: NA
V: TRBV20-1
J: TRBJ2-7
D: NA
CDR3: CSARPSALLVEQYF
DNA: TGCAGTGCTAGACCCTCGGCGTTGTTGGTCGAGCAGTACTTC

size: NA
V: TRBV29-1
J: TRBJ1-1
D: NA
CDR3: CSVEGASIEAFF
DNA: TGCAGCGTTGAGGGGGCGAGTATTGAGGCTTTCTTT

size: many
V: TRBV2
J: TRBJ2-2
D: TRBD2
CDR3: CASTFGLAGGNTGELFF
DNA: TGTGCCAGCACCTTCGGACTAGCGGGAGGGAACACCGGGGAGCTGTTTTTT

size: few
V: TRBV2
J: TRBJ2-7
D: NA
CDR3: CASSQFGFSYEQYF
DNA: TGTGCCAGCAGCCAATTCGGGTTCTCCTACGAGCAGTACTTC

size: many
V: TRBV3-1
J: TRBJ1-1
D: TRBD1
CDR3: CASSQRTGGGTEAFF
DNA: TGTGCCAGCAGCCAAAGGACAGGGGGAGGGACTGAAGCTTTCTTT

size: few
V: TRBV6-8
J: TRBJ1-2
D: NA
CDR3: CASSYKGNYGYTF
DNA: TGTGCCAGCAGTTACAAGGGAAACTATGGCTACACCTTC

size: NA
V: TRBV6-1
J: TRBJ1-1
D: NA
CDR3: CASSGKVNTEAFF
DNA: TGTGCCAGCAGTGGAAAAGTGAACACTGAAGCTTTCTTT

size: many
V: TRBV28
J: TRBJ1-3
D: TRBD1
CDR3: CASSLLPTGAGNTIYF
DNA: TGTGCCAGCAGTTTATTGCCCACAGGGGCCGGAAACACCATATATTTT

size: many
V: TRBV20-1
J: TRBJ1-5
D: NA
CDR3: CSAQQGGGQPQHF
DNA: TGCAGTGCACAACAAGGCGGGGGACAGCCCCAGCATTTT

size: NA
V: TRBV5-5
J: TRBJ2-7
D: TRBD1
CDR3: CAGSPNLDRERYEQYF
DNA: TGTGCCGGCAGTCCTAACTTGGACAGGGAGAGGTACGAGCAGTACTTC

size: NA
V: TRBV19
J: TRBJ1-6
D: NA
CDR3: CASSTGPGIDSPLHF
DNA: TGTGCCAGTAGTACCGGACCGGGGATCGATTCACCCCTCCACTTT

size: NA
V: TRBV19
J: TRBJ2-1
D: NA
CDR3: CASSIDYTKPYNEQFF
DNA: TGTGCCAGTAGTATAGATTACACAAAACCCTACAATGAGCAGTTCTTC

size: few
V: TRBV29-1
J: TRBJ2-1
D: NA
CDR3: CSVEDEGRGSEREDEQFF
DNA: TGCAGCGTTGAAGACGAAGGCAGGGGCTCGGAGCGGGAAGATGAGCAGTTCTTC

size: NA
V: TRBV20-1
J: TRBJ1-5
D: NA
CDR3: CSARKENQPRHF
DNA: TGCAGTGCTAGGAAAGAGAATCAGCCCCGGCATTTT

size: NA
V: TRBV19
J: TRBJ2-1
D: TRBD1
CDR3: CASSIGRTGYTSSYNEQFF
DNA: TGTGCCAGTAGTATAGGTCGGACAGGGTATACTAGCTCCTACAATGAGCAGTTCTTC

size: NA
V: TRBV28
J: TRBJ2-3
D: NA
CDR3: CASRDSSDTQYF
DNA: TGTGCCAGCAGGGACAGTTCAGATACGCAGTATTTT

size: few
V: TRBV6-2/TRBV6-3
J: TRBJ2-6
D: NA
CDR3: CASNPARDGANVLTF
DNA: TGTGCCAGCAATCCAGCCCGGGACGGGGCCAACGTCCTGACTTTC

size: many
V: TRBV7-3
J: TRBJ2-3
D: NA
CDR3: CASSSGTFTDTQYF
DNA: TGTGCCAGCAGCTCCGGGACTTTTACAGATACGCAGTATTTT

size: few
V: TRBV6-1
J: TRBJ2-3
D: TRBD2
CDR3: CASSDFKLAGSTDTQYF
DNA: TGTGCCAGCAGTGATTTTAAACTAGCGGGAAGCACAGATACGCAGTATTTT

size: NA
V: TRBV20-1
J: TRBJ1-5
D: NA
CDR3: CSARLGDGVNQPQHF
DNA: TGCAGTGCTAGGCTGGGGGATGGGGTAAATCAGCCCCAGCATTTT

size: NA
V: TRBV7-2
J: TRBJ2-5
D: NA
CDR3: CASSPRGGETETQYF
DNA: TGTGCCAGCAGCCCTCGAGGGGGGGAGACAGAGACCCAGTACTTC

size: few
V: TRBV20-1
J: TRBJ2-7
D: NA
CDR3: CSARVRDGYEQYF
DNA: TGCAGTGCTAGAGTTAGGGACGGCTACGAGCAGTACTTC

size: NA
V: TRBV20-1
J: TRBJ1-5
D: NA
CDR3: CSASKDTSYSNQPQHF
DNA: TGCAGTGCTAGTAAGGACACTTCATATAGCAATCAGCCCCAGCATTTT

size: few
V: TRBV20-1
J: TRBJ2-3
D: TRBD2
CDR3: CSARAQGLAGSDTQYF
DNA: TGCAGTGCTAGAGCTCAAGGACTAGCGGGGTCAGATACGCAGTATTTT

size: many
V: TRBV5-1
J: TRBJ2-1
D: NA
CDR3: CASSPLPGQTDNEQFF
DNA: TGCGCCAGCAGCCCCCTACCGGGACAAACCGACAATGAGCAGTTCTTC

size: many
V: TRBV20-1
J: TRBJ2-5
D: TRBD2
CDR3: CSARKREGQETQYF
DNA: TGCAGTGCTCGTAAGCGGGAGGGCCAAGAGACCCAGTACTTC

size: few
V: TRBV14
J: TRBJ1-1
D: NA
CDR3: CASRLPMTSSLNTEAFF
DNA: TGTGCCAGCAGACTACCTATGACGTCCTCCCTGAACACTGAAGCTTTCTTT

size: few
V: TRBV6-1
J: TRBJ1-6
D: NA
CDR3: CASSRSGTANSPLHF
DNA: TGTGCCAGCAGTAGATCCGGGACTGCGAATTCACCCCTCCACTTT

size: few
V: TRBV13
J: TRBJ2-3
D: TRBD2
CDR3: CASRRIGGRLDTQYF
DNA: TGTGCCAGCAGGCGAATTGGCGGGAGGCTAGATACGCAGTATTTT

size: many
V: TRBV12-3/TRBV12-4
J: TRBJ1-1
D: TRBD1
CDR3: CASTSSDRGLRDTEAFF
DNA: TGTGCCAGCACGAGTTCGGACAGGGGTCTACGGGACACTGAAGCTTTCTTT

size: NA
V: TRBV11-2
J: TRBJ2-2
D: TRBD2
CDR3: CASSVSGSYTGELFF
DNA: TGTGCCAGCAGCGTTAGCGGGAGTTACACCGGGGAGCTGTTTTTT

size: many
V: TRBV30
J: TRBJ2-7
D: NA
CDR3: CAWTDRTEDSYEQYF
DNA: TGTGCCTGGACCGACCGGACAGAGGATTCGTACGAGCAGTACTTC

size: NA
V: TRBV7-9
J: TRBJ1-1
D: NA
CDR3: CASSLAAGFEAFF
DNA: TGTGCCAGCAGCTTAGCGGCAGGATTTGAAGCTTTCTTT

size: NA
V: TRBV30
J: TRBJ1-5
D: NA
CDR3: CAWSASPGGGRNQPQHF
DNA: TGTGCCTGGAGTGCATCCCCGGGCGGGGGTCGCAATCAGCCCCAGCATTTT

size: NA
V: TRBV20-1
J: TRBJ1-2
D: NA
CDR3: CSAWPGVMGYGYTF
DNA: TGCAGTGCTTGGCCGGGGGTAATGGGCTATGGCTACACCTTC

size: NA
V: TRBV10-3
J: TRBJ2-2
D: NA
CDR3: CAISESRNGELFF
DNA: TGTGCCATCAGTGAGTCGAGAAACGGGGAGCTGTTTTTT

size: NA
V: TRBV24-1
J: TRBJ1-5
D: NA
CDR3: CATSDSDQPQHF
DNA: TGTGCCACCAGTGATTCGGATCAGCCCCAGCATTTT

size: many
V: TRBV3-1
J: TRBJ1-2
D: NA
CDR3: CASSQRRGAEGYTF
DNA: TGTGCCAGCAGCCAACGGAGGGGCGCGGAGGGCTACACCTTC

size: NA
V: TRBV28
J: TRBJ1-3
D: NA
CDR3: CASRRTVGNTIYF
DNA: TGTGCCAGCAGGAGGACAGTTGGAAACACCATATATTTT

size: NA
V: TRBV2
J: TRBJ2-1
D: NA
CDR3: CASRPGPNNEQFF
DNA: TGTGCCAGCAGGCCCGGGCCGAACAATGAGCAGTTCTTC

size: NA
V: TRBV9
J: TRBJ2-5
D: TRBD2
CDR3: CASSAPGGPQETQYF
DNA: TGTGCCAGCAGCGCTCCGGGAGGGCCCCAAGAGACCCAGTACTTC

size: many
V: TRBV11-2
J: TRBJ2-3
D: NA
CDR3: CASSWEDTQYF
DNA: TGTGCCAGCAGCTGGGAAGATACGCAGTATTTT

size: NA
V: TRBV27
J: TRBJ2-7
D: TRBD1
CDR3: CATSPTPGQGVVGAYEQYF
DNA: TGTGCCACGTCCCCCACCCCGGGACAGGGGGTAGTAGGGGCCTACGAGCAGTACTTC

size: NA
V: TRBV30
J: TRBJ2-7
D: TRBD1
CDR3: CAWRRPGTGGSYEQYF
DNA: TGTGCCTGGAGGCGACCCGGGACAGGGGGCTCCTACGAGCAGTACTTC

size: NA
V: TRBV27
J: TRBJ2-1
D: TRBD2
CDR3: CASRQSSGACNEQFF
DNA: TGTGCCAGCAGGCAGTCTAGCGGGGCCTGCAATGAGCAGTTCTTC

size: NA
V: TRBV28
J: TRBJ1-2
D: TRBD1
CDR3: CASSLQGQAVNYGYTF
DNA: TGTGCCAGCAGCCTCCAGGGACAGGCCGTCAACTATGGCTACACCTTC

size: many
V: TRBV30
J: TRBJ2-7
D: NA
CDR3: CAWSVEGYEQYF
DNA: TGTGCCTGGAGTGTAGAGGGCTACGAGCAGTACTTC

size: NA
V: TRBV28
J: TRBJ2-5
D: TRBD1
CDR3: CASSDRDRAYQETQYF
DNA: TGTGCCAGCAGTGACCGGGACAGGGCGTACCAAGAGACCCAGTACTTC

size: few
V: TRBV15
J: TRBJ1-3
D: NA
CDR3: CATSRETVGNTIYF
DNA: TGTGCCACCAGCAGGGAAACAGTAGGAAACACCATATATTTT

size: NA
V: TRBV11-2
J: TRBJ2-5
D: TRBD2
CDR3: CASGGGLRLKETQYF
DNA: TGTGCCTCGGGGGGGGGTTTGAGACTAAAAGAGACCCAGTACTTC

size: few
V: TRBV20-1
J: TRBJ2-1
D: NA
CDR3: CSAIREKYEQFF
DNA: TGCAGTGCTATACGGGAGAAATATGAGCAGTTCTTC

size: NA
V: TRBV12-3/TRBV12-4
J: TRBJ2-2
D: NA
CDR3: CASMGAGGSTGELFF
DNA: TGTGCCAGCATGGGGGCAGGGGGGAGCACCGGGGAGCTGTTTTTT

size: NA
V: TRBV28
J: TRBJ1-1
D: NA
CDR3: CASSQGAGVRGNNEAFF
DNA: TGCGCCAGCAGCCAAGGGGCCGGGGTAAGGGGGAACAATGAAGCTTTCTTT